This TCR beta chain was documented in a study of CD8 T cells in Susac syndrome. Random hexamers were used to reverse transcribe 0.5 to 1 ug of RNA. Coverage of TCR beta CDR3 amplification by immunoSEQ multiplex PCR extended to 54 Vbeta and 13 Jbeta. TCRdb reprocessed the immunoSEQ multiplex PCR reads via MiXCR and lists one record per CDR3 protein. The sample has 150,000 to 200,000 distinct CDR3 sequences, more than 90% seen once; the top ten hold under 0.095%. Negative magnetic isolation gave CD8+ and CD4+ cells; FACS enriched CD8+ TEMRA. This CDR3 has 15 residues. V shed 5 bases and J 1 base; nucleotides not matched to a gene: 5. Germline CDR1 reads SGHVS; CDR2 reads FQNEAQ.

This chain links TRBV7-8 with TRBJ1-5, with 7 bases matching TRBD1. The sequence came from a human donor with multiple sclerosis. Sequencing input: CD4+ T cells from PBMCs. The chain's CDR3 is CASSQGTASNQPQHF. DNA for the CDR3: TGTGCCAGCAGCCAAGGGACAGCAAGCAATCAGCCCCAGCATTTT.